This T cell receptor beta chain appears in the sequencing data of a study of identical twins (dated by TCRdb to about 2016). With regard to the full study: To test whether fetal clonotypes persist, this study deep-sequenced TCR alpha and beta repertoires from monozygotic twins, from unrelated adults of various ages, and from cord blood. To rule out contamination, replicate twin experiments were performed at different times with different library preparation protocols. The paper's findings and limits, for the study overall: Out-of-frame TCR alpha sharing in monozygotic twins was systematically underestimated by recombination models, whereas sharing between unrelated individuals was in agreement with the recombination models. Compared with coincidental sharing between unrelated individuals, out-of-frame TCR alpha sequences shared between twins had an excess of sequences with low generation probability. Abundant cord blood beta clonotypes carried fewer insertions; young adult naive repertoires showed a weaker similar trend, while memory repertoires showed none. Invariant T cells such as MAIT and iNKT could partly confound zero-insertion analyses, although diverse VJ usage argued against such confounding for most clonotypes. A weaker excess of twin sharing was found in beta out-of-frame sequences because the signal-to-noise ratio was lowered by fewer shared sequences. Conclusions relied on cross-sectional statistical analysis, since the same donors could not be followed over many years.

Library preparation employed 5' RACE. Sequenced on an Illumina HiSeq 2000. A universal primer binding site was added through template switching, and the final cDNA carried a unique molecular identifier so that TCR cDNA molecules could be counted accurately. First-strand cDNA for TCR alpha and beta chains was synthesized from specific primers in the conserved constant-segment region. To control for contamination, every cDNA library was double barcoded, receiving both a SMART-Mk sample barcode and Illumina barcodes. Two successive PCR steps introduced TruSeq adapter sequences along with Illumina sample barcodes. Sequencing of the TCR alpha and beta cDNA libraries was done on the Illumina HiSeq platform using custom primers. The source study handled its data this way. Raw reads were processed with MiGEC to extract unique molecular identifiers, and MiXCR was used to determine CDR3 positions. For each individual, recombination models were inferred using an EM algorithm with the repgenHMM and IGoR tools. Shared clonotypes were analyzed with the tcR package in R, and sharing was normalized by the product of cloneset sizes. Out-of-frame nonproductive sequences were analyzed to study raw recombination free of thymic and clonal selection effects. TCRdb trimmed the raw reads at Q25, called clones with MiXCR and kept productive beta chains. Each CDR3 protein gets just one entry, which takes the most common genes and DNA from the rows behind it. These V and J calls originate from TCRdb's pipeline instead of the authors' own analysis. In all, the sample holds 400,000 to 500,000 distinct CDR3 sequences, and less than 20% of those were seen once. Clones ranked in the top ten supply 9.5% to 15% of the sample.

Note on this clonotype: Its recognized antigen is unknown. No much larger clone is present one base from it, and per-base qualities are unavailable.

All donors were healthy Caucasians. Three unrelated non-twin adults were additionally sequenced: a male aged 18 to 30, a male aged 50 to 59 and a female aged 50 to 59. Miltenyi CD45RO+ enrichment and human naive T-cell isolation kits were used to isolate memory (CD45RO+) and naive T cells from PBMC. This sequence was found in a man aged 50 to 59 in good health. The specimen sequenced was naive T cells sorted from blood. Explained via the paper, the cell subset or site label denotes: cells isolated with a human naive T-cell isolation kit.

The DNA reads as follows: TGCGCCAGCAGCCAAGATCGGGAGATCTCTGGCTACACCTTC. Its protein reads: CASSQDREISGYTF. The V and J genes are TRBV4-3 and TRBJ1-2; the D gene cannot be named for sure. V drops 0 bases and J drops 7 bases, leaving 12 bases in between. From the germline V gene, CDR1 is LGHNA and CDR2 is YSLEER. The CDR3 starts with the cysteine, ends with the phenylalanine, and has 14 residues. Of the read, only the CDR3 DNA is kept; its 42 bases are in frame from base 1.